This is a list of T cell receptor beta chains from one sample in a study of PD-1 blockade in classical Hodgkin lymphoma. TCRdb's copy holds only in-frame clones and misses some; the assay was immunoSEQ multiplex PCR. Of about 20,000 clones detected, more than 75% appear once; the ten largest clones hold around 40%. The material sequenced was peripheral blood mononuclear cells (PBMCs), taken before the fourth cycle of nivolumab. These receptors were collected from a human donor with classical Hodgkin lymphoma. CDR3s include the opening cysteine and the closing phenylalanine or tryptophan. The D gene is left open where the match is weak. Only some rows state a clone size, as once, few, many or a class for expanded clones.

d_gene	abundance	j_gene	v_gene	CDR3nt	CDR3aa
.	.	TRBJ1-5	TRBV4-2	TGTGCCAGCAGCCAAGTGACAGGTCCCAATCAGCCCCAGCATTTT	CASSQVTGPNQPQHF
.	.	TRBJ1-1	TRBV19	TGTGCCAGTAGTATAGATCTGACGGGGCAGAAGGCTTTCTTT	CASSIDLTGQKAFF
.	.	TRBJ2-2	TRBV4-3	TGCGCCAGCAGCCAAGATGAGACTAGACCCACCGGGGAGCTGTTTTTT	CASSQDETRPTGELFF
.	.	TRBJ1-5	TRBV6-6	TGTGCCAGCAGTCTGTGGCGGGGGTCCAATCAGCCCCAGCATTTT	CASSLWRGSNQPQHF
.	.	TRBJ2-2	TRBV11-2	TGTGCCAGCAGCTTAGATGTGGTAGCCGGGGAGCTGTTTTTT	CASSLDVVAGELFF
.	.	TRBJ2-6	TRBV13	TGTGCCAGCAGCTTAGGTAGGGGAGGAGGGGCCAACGTCCTGACTTTC	CASSLGRGGGANVLTF
.	.	TRBJ2-3	TRBV19	TGTGCCAGTAGCATCGTGAGGGGCCAAGCAGATACGCAGTATTTT	CASSIVRGQADTQYF
.	.	TRBJ2-6	TRBV7-6	TGTGCCAGCAGCCGTTCAACATCTGGGGCCAACGTCCTGACTTTC	CASSRSTSGANVLTF
.	once	TRBJ2-7	TRBV6-5	TGTGCCACCTCGCGGAGGGGGACTTACGAGCAGTACTTC	CATSRRGTYEQYF
.	.	TRBJ1-1	TRBV19	TGTGCCAGTAGTATAGATCAGGGGAACACTGAAGCTTTCTTT	CASSIDQGNTEAFF
.	few	TRBJ1-4	TRBV14	TGTGCCAGCAGCCAGTCAGGTTGGGATGAAAAACTGTTTTTT	CASSQSGWDEKLFF
.	.	TRBJ1-3	TRBV9	TGTGCCAGCAGCGTAGCCTACACGAGCTCTGGAAACACCATATATTTT	CASSVAYTSSGNTIYF
.	.	TRBJ2-7	TRBV21-1	TGTGCCAGCAGCAAGTCGGGACAGGGGGGTGAGCAGTACTTC	CASSKSGQGGEQYF
TRBD1	.	TRBJ1-2	TRBV5-1	TGCGCCAGCAGCTTGGTAGGGACAGATTACTATGGCTACACCTTC	CASSLVGTDYYGYTF
.	few	TRBJ1-6	TRBV7-9	TGTGCCAGCAGCTTTTACAGGGATAGCAATTCACCCCTCCACTTT	CASSFYRDSNSPLHF
.	.	TRBJ2-2	TRBV6-5	TGTGCCAGCAGTTACCGGACAGGGAGGGCGGGGGAGCTGTTTTTT	CASSYRTGRAGELFF
.	.	TRBJ1-3	TRBV7-6	TGTGCCAGCAGCCCGGTGGGGAGCCTCTCTGGAAACACCATATATTTT	CASSPVGSLSGNTIYF
.	.	TRBJ2-1	TRBV11-2	TGTGCCAGCAGCAATCACAATGAGCAGTTCTTC	CASSNHNEQFF
.	.	TRBJ2-1	TRBV6-5	TGTGCCAGCATGTGGGTGGGTGAGCAGTTCTTC	CASMWVGEQFF
.	medium-sized	TRBJ1-2	TRBV7-8	TGTGCCAGCAGCTTAGGGGGCCTCGCACATGGCTACACCTTC	CASSLGGLAHGYTF
TRBD1	.	TRBJ2-2	TRBV15	TGTGCCACCAGCTCGCGGACAGGGCTTACACCCCGAGAGCTGTTTTTT	CATSSRTGLTPRELFF
.	.	TRBJ2-5	TRBV11-2	TGTGCCAGCAGGGATTTCCAAGAGACCCAGTACTTC	CASRDFQETQYF
TRBD1	.	TRBJ1-3	TRBV5-6	TGTGCCAGCAGCTGGGGGAGGACAGGGGGCTCTGGAAACACCATATATTTT	CASSWGRTGGSGNTIYF
TRBD2	.	TRBJ2-1	TRBV6-7	TGTGCCAGCAGTTGGGGCCCGGAAAGCGGGGCAGCCAATGAGCAGTTCTTC	CASSWGPESGAANEQFF
TRBD1	few	TRBJ1-5	TRBV5-1	TGCGCCAGCAGGGGACAGGGGGCTGGACAGCCCCAGCATTTT	CASRGQGAGQPQHF
TRBD1	.	TRBJ2-7	TRBV7-9	TGTGCCAGCAGCCCTCAGACAGGGAGAATCTACGAGCAGTACTTC	CASSPQTGRIYEQYF
.	.	TRBJ1-2	TRBV27	TGTGCCAGCAGTTCAACGGACCCAACAGCCTTCTCTAACTATGGCTACACCTTC	CASSSTDPTAFSNYGYTF
TRBD2	.	TRBJ2-1	TRBV11-2	TGTGCCAGCAGCTTAGATGTAGCGGGAGGGACCCACAATGAGCAGTTCTTC	CASSLDVAGGTHNEQFF
.	.	TRBJ1-2	TRBV27	TGTGCCAGCAGTTTATCGTGGTCTCCTAACTATGGCTACACCTTC	CASSLSWSPNYGYTF
.	.	TRBJ1-5	TRBV6-6	TGTGCCAGCATCAATAACCCCCGTCTGGGCAATCAGCCCCAGCATTTT	CASINNPRLGNQPQHF
TRBD1	.	TRBJ2-7	TRBV29-1	TGCAGCGTTTCTGGGGACAGGGTAGGGAGCGAGCAGTACTTC	CSVSGDRVGSEQYF
.	few	TRBJ1-1	TRBV5-6	TGTGCCAGCAGCTCTGGAGCCCCCAGGGACAAAGCTTTCTTT	CASSSGAPRDKAFF
.	.	TRBJ1-2	TRBV10-3	TGTGCCATCAGTGAGACTGGGGCTGCTGGCTACACCTTC	CAISETGAAGYTF
.	.	TRBJ1-5	TRBV5-5	TGTGCCAGCAGCTCTGCTGGGCAGGGCTATCAGCCCCAGCATTTT	CASSSAGQGYQPQHF
.	.	TRBJ1-2	TRBV7-6	TGTGCCAGCAGCCTCCACCAGGCGGCTAACTATGGCTACACCTTC	CASSLHQAANYGYTF
.	.	TRBJ2-7	TRBV27	TGTGCCAACCCCCCAGGCCCCTACGAGCAGTACTTC	CANPPGPYEQYF
.	.	TRBJ1-4	TRBV18	TGTGCCAGCTCACCGATGGCACTTGAAAAACTGTTTTTT	CASSPMALEKLFF
.	.	TRBJ1-3	TRBV30	TGTGCCTCCCCGGGAACGGCAAACACCATATATTTT	CASPGTANTIYF
.	.	TRBJ2-1	TRBV29-1	TGCAGCGCAACCACCAATGAGCAGTTCTTC	CSATTNEQFF
.	.	TRBJ1-2	TRBV5-1	TGCGCCAGCAGCTTAGGCGGCGACTATGGCTACACCTTC	CASSLGGDYGYTF
.	.	TRBJ2-7	TRBV6-1	TGTGCCAGCAAGGCTAGCTCCTACGAGCAGTACTTC	CASKASSYEQYF